This T cell receptor beta chain was captured in a study of T-cell reconstitution after alpha-beta-depleted transplantation in children. Points from the study as a whole: Surviving recipient cells, namely T cells and thymic progenitors, were the source of high day-60 TCRbeta diversity in some patients. Reported findings indicate that, about two months after transplant, alpha-beta T cells came from several hundred expanded clones, which were derived from non-depleted graft cells.

The library targeted TCRbeta and was prepared with unique molecular identifiers. In TCRdb, the PCR reads were re-called with MiXCR into one record per CDR3 protein. The sample includes around 670,000 distinct CDR3 sequences, around 12% of them seen just once. Per germline, CDR1 SQVTM and CDR2 ANQGSEA. Trimming shortened V by 8 bases and J by 1 base, and 22 bases separated the two germline ends. The CDR3 is 16 amino acids. This clonotype was recorded at least ten times. Its antigen is unknown. The gene calls are TRBV29-1 and TRBJ2-3; D is tentatively TRBD1 or TRBD2 (5 bases each). The sample consisted of PBMCs, taken before TCRalphabeta/CD19-depleted stem cell transplant. The receptor comes from a girl aged 2-9 years with congenital amegakaryocytic thrombocytopenia, due to receive a stem cell transplant. DNA for the CDR3: TGCAGCTCCCCTGGGCCCCGAGGGGTAGGCACAGATACGCAGTATTTT. The encoded protein is CSSPGPRGVGTDTQYF.